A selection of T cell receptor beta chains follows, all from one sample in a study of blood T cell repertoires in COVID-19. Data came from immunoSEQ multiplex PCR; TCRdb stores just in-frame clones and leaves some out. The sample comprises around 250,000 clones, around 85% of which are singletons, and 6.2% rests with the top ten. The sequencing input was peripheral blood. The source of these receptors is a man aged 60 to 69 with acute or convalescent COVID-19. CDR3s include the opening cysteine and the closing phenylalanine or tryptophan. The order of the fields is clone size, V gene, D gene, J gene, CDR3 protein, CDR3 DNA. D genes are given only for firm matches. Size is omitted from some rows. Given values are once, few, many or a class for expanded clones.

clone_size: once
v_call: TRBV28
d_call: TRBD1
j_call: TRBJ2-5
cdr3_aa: CASSPEGDRGYF
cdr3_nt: TGTGCCAGCAGTCCCGAGGGGGACAGGGGGTACTTC

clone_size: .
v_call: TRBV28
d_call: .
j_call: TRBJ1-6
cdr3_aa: CASSRRGYNSPLHF
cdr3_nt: TGTGCCAGCAGTAGAAGAGGGTACAATTCACCCCTCCACTTT

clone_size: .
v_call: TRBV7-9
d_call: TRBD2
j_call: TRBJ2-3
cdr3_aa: CASSLGAGGGTQYF
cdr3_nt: TGTGCCAGCAGCTTAGGGGCGGGAGGAGGTACGCAGTATTTT

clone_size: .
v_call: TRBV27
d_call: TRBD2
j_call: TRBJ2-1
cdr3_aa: CASSLAGDYNEQFF
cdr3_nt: TGTGCCAGCAGCCTAGCGGGAGATTATAATGAGCAGTTCTTC

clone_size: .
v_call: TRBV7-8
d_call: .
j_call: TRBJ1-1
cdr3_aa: CASSVNPGYAEAFF
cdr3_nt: TGTGCCAGCAGCGTAAACCCAGGGTACGCTGAAGCTTTCTTT

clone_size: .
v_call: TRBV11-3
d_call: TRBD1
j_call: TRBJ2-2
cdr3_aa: CASSHRGTGELFF
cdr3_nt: TGTGCCAGCAGCCACAGGGGGACCGGGGAGCTGTTTTTT

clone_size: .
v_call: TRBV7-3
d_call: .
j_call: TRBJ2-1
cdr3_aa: CASSLIGPPNEQFF
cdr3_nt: TGTGCCAGCAGCTTAATCGGTCCGCCTAATGAGCAGTTCTTC

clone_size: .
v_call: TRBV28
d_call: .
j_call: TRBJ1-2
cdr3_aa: CASSLQGYGYTF
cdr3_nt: TGTGCCAGCAGTCTCCAGGGCTATGGCTACACCTTC

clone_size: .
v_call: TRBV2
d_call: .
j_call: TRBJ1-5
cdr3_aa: CASSFQGGNQPQHF
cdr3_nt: TGTGCCAGCAGTTTTCAGGGCGGCAATCAGCCCCAGCATTTT

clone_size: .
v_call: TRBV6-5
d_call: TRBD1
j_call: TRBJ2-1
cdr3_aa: CASSLGTGRHNEQFF
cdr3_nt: TGTGCCAGCAGTCTAGGGACAGGGCGCCACAATGAGCAGTTCTTC

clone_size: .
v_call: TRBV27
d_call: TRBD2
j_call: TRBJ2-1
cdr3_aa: CASSSTGTSGLRSYNEQFF
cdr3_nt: TGTGCCAGCAGTTCCACCGGGACTAGCGGACTACGCTCCTACAATGAGCAGTTCTTC

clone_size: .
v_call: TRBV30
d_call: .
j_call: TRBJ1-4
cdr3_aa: CARGGLNEKLFF
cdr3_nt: TGTGCCCGGGGCGGTCTTAATGAAAAACTGTTTTTT

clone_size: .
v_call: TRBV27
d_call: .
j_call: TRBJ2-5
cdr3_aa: CASSQVALQETQYF
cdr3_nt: TGTGCCAGCTCACAGGTGGCCCTCCAAGAGACCCAGTACTTC

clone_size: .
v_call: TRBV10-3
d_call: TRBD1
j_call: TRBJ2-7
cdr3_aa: CAISGQGQGAGEQYF
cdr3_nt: TGTGCCATCAGTGGCCAAGGACAGGGGGCTGGCGAGCAGTACTTC

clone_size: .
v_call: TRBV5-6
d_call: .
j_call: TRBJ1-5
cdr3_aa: CASSLAVSNQPQHF
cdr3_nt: TGTGCCAGCAGCTTGGCGGTTAGCAATCAGCCCCAGCATTTT

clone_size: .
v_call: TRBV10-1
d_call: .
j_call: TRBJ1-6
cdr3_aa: CASSGGRGDTWYNSPLHF
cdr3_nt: TGCGCCAGCAGCGGGGGACGGGGCGATACCTGGTATAATTCACCCCTCCACTTT

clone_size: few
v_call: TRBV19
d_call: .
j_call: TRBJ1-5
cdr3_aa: CASSIWAGDQPQHF
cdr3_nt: TGTGCCAGTAGTATTTGGGCGGGCGATCAGCCCCAGCATTTT

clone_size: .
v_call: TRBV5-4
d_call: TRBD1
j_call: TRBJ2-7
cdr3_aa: CASSGDRGGYEQYF
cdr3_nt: TGTGCCAGCAGCGGAGACAGGGGGGGTTACGAGCAGTACTTC

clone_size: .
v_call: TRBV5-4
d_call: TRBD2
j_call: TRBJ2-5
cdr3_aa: CASRRGDIQETQYF
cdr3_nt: TGTGCCAGCAGGCGGGGGGACATTCAAGAGACCCAGTACTTC

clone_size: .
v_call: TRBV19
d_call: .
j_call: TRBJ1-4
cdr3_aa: CASRPRTQEKLFF
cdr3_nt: TGTGCCAGTAGGCCCAGAACCCAAGAAAAACTGTTTTTT

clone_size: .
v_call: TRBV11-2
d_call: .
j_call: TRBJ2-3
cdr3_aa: CASSLGLYTDTQYF
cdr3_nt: TGTGCCAGCAGTCTTGGACTTTACACAGATACGCAGTATTTT

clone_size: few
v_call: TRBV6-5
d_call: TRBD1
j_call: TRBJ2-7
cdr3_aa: CASSYSVSGQKDEQYF
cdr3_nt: TGTGCCAGCAGTTACTCGGTGTCGGGACAGAAGGACGAGCAGTACTTC

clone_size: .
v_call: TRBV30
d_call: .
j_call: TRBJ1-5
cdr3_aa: CAWSLGDSNQPQHF
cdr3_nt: TGTGCCTGGAGTTTGGGAGATAGCAATCAGCCCCAGCATTTT

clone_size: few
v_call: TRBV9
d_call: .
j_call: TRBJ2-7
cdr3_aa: CASSPRSGDRHEQYF
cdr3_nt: TGTGCCAGCAGCCCCCGCTCGGGGGACCGTCACGAGCAGTACTTC

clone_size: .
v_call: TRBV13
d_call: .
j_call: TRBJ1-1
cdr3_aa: CASLKGGRGRAFF
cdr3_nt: TGTGCCAGCTTGAAGGGTGGGAGAGGTAGGGCTTTCTTT

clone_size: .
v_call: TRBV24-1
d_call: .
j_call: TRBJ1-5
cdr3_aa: CATSRGLNQPQHF
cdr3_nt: TGTGCCACCAGTCGGGGTCTAAATCAGCCCCAGCATTTT